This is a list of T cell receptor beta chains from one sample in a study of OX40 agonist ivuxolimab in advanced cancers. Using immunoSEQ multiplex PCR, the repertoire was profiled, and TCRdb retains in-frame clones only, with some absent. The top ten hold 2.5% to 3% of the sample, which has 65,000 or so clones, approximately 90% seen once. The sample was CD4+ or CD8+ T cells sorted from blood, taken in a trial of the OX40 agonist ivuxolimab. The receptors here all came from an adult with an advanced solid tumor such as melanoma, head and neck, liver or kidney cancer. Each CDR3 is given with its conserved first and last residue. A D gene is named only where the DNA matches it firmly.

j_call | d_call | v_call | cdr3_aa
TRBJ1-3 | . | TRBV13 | CASRPGAPGNTIYF
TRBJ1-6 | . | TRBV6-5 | CASSKRGDSPLHF
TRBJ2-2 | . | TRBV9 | CASSPPVGLAGELFF
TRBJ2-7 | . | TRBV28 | CATSGGKQYF
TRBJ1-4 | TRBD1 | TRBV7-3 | CASSLGTGIGEKLFF
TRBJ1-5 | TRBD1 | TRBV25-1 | CASSGTRGLEEGNQPQHF
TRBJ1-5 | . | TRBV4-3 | CASSQGGGTPQHF
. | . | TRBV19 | CASSPQDYYEQYF
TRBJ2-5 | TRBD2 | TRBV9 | CAHRGSGGGQETQYF
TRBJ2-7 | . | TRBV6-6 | CASSPNYEQYF
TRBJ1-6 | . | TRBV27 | CASSLGKPDSPLHF
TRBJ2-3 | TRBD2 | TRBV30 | CARGGGANTQYF
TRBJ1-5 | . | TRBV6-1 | CASSGGPAGVLSNQPQHF
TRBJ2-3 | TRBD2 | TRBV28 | CASLLGGGAQDTQYF
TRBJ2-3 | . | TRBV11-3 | CASSLLRGGGLTDTQYF
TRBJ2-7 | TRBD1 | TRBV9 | CASSPEGGPYEQYF
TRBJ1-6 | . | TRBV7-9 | CASSPNPPPNSPLHF
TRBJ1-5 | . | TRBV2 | CASSEAISQGGNQPQHF
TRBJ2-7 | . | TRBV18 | CASSPAGPTYEQYF
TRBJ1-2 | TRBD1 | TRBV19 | CASSPGQGVSSGYTF
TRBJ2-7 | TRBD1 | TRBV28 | CASRRDRGSEQYF
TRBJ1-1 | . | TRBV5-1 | CASSWGEEGTEAFF
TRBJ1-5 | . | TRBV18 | CASSPGIGGQPQHF
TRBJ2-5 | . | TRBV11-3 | CASSFQLGETQYF